This TCR beta chain was identified during a study of cytomegalovirus exposure and HLA in healthy donors. Findings and caveats of the study: Earlier analysis looked at TCR beta V segments, and most were productive about 87% or about 30% of the time.

There are 16 residues in the CDR3. The germline gives CDR1 SNHLY, CDR2 FYNNEI. V was cut by 0 bases and J by 1 base, with 7 bases left in between. PCR used 60 Vbeta primers and 13 Jbeta primers. Profiling relied on immunoSEQ multiplex PCR, and the TCRdb table lists in-frame clones only, not all of them. In the table there are about 91,000 clones, around 80% of which are singletons. The donors gave bone marrow, and they were healthy. Points on this clone: Its antigen is not known.

The sample was PBMCs. The chain recombines TRBV2 with TRBJ2-6; perhaps TRBD1 as D (6 bases). The receptor was derived from a male donor in good health and CMV-seropositive. In DNA, the CDR3 is TGTGCCAGCAGTGAAGCCAGGGGTTCTGGGGCCAACGTCCTGACTTTC. Protein sequence: CASSEARGSGANVLTF.